The clone carrying this T cell receptor (beta chain) was recorded only once. From germline, CDR1 is SGHNT and CDR2 YYREEE (reference sequence). The ends were cut back, 4 bases at V and 4 bases at J, with 15 bases in the middle. CDR3 size: 15 residues. This sample was included in a study of blood T cell repertoires in COVID-19. Overall study context: COVID-19 samples, acute and convalescent, were from the United States, Italy and Spain. PBMCs, B-cell-depleted T cells, or T cells were the source of the cDNA or gDNA that made up the material.

As processed by the authors: For nucleated cells, counts were estimated from reference gene primer amplification. Data came from immunoSEQ multiplex PCR; TCRdb stores just in-frame clones and leaves some out. That table is the source of V, J and clone size, and D and trimming were worked out from the DNA. The table includes 200,000 to 250,000 clones, roughly 90% detected once. What was sequenced was peripheral blood. V is TRBV5-4 and J is TRBJ2-1; tentative D call: TRBD2 (5 bases). The clonotype was recovered from a woman between 45 and 60 years old with acute or convalescent COVID-19. The CDR3 loop is CASSPEAAAYNEQFF. The CDR3 coding sequence is TGTGCCAGCAGCCCCGAAGCGGCAGCATACAATGAGCAGTTCTTC.